One and the same sample provided the 21 T cell receptor beta chains below, sequenced in a study of T cell responses to AZD1222 COVID-19 vaccine. Assay: immunoSEQ multiplex PCR; the TCRdb copy retains only in-frame clones and omits some. The sample carries some 200,000 clones, about 93% recorded once. The sample was peripheral blood, taken on day 0 of MenACWY control vaccination. Receptor source: an adult in good health.

This sequence joins TRBV29-1 and TRBJ2-2; possible D gene TRBD1, 6 bases. Germline V gene sequence: CDR1 SQVTM, CDR2 ANQGSEA. V dropped 4 bases and J dropped 6 bases, with 21 bases sitting between them. The CDR3 is made up of 16 amino acids. CDR3: CSVGVSGQLLSGELFF. The CDR3 nucleotides are TGCAGCGTTGGGGTCTCGGGACAATTGCTATCCGGGGAGCTGTTTTTT.

The CDR3 sequence: CATQERPSGANVLTF. The CDR3 nucleotides read TGTGCCACCCAGGAAAGACCGTCTGGGGCCAACGTCCTGACTTTC. The V and J genes are TRBV6-5 and TRBJ2-6; no reliable D call. Germline values: CDR1 MNHEY, CDR2 SVGAGI. The CDR3 consists of 15 residues. The ends were cut back, 10 bases at V and 1 base at J, with 14 bases in the middle.

The chain uses TRBV7-6 and TRBJ1-3, with D possibly TRBD1 on 5 matching bases. The CDR3 runs 15 residues. Germline V gene lookup returns CDR1 SGHVS and CDR2 FNYEAQ. Between the trimmed V and J ends, which lost 1 base and 9 bases, there was a span of 16 bases. CDR3 amino acids: CASSLGGGSRTTIYF. The CDR3 DNA reads TGTGCCAGCAGCTTAGGCGGGGGTTCCAGGACCACCATATATTTT.

V gene TRBV9 combines with J gene TRBJ1-1; 7 positions agree with TRBD1. This CDR3 region has 18 residues. With 4 bases clipped from V and 3 bases from J, the junction kept 18 bases outside the gene matches. Per the germline V gene, CDR1 is SGDLS and CDR2 is YYNGEE. As DNA, the CDR3 is TGTGCCAGCAGCCTTCCGCAGGGGGGGAGAGCAGGATACACTGAAGCTTTCTTT. Translated, it gives CASSLPQGGRAGYTEAFF.

The chain employs TRBV19 and TRBJ2-7; 9 positions match TRBD1. The CDR3 sequence is 13 residues long. J gave up 5 bases and V 5 bases, and 4 bases lay outside the gene matches. In germline, CDR1 is LNHDA, CDR2 SQIVND (reference sequence). CDR3 residues: CASSFRDRDEQYF. The CDR3 DNA is TGTGCCAGTAGTTTCCGGGACAGGGACGAGCAGTACTTC.

The chain employs TRBV27 and TRBJ2-1; the D call may be TRBD1 or TRBD2 (6 bases each). V was clipped by 2 bases and J by 8 bases, with 13 bases between them. In germline, CDR1 is MNHEY, CDR2 SMNVEV (reference sequence). CDR3 length: 14 residues. The CDR3 loop reads CASSLGFGGHEQFF. CDR3 nucleotide sequence: TGTGCCAGCAGTTTAGGATTTGGGGGGCATGAGCAGTTCTTC.

The chain couples TRBV18 to TRBJ2-7, with 8 bases that match TRBD1. The V gene end was trimmed by 6 bases and the J gene end by 0 bases; junction bases not matched to a gene: 10. This CDR3 has 16 amino acids. Germline values: CDR1 KGHSH, CDR2 LQKENI. The CDR3 here is CASSPGTGASSYEQYF. CDR3 nucleotide sequence: TGTGCCAGCTCTCCTGGGACAGGCGCGAGCTCCTACGAGCAGTACTTC.

The chain links TRBV4-3 to TRBJ1-2; D not certain. V was pared by 3 bases and J by 0 bases, with 8 bases between. The CDR3 has 14 residues. Germline V gene data show CDR1 as LGHNA and CDR2 as YSLEER. CDR3 in amino acids: CASSHLGTNYGYTF. Here the CDR3 DNA reads TGCGCCAGCAGCCACCTCGGGACTAACTATGGCTACACCTTC.

This sequence joins TRBV9 and TRBJ1-3; possible D gene TRBD1, 6 bases. Between the trimmed V and J ends, which lost 0 bases and 0 bases, there was a span of 10 bases. The CDR3 runs to 16 residues. CDR1 and CDR2 (germline): SGDLS, YYNGEE. As DNA, the CDR3 is TGTGCCAGCAGCGTAGGGGAGGGGGGCTCTGGAAACACCATATATTTT. Protein: CASSVGEGGSGNTIYF.

The V and J genes are TRBV19 and TRBJ2-3; TRBD1 matches at 8 bases. V lost 5 bases to trimming and J lost 4 bases; unmatched junction nucleotides: 11. The CDR3 covers 16 residues. Germline assignment: CDR1 LNHDA and CDR2 SQIVND (reference sequence). CDR3 sequence reads: CASSPRTGQHADTQYF. As DNA, the CDR3 is TGTGCCAGTAGTCCACGGACAGGGCAGCATGCAGATACGCAGTATTTT.

The rearrangement joins TRBV30 to TRBJ2-7, with D hard to call. Trimming removed 0 bases at V and 1 base at J, with 10 bases between. Germline assignment: CDR1 GTSNPN and CDR2 SVGIG (reference sequence). The CDR3 extends over 14 amino acids. CDR3 loop: CAWSVRSSSYEQYF. The CDR3 nucleotides are TGTGCCTGGAGTGTACGCTCGAGTTCCTACGAGCAGTACTTC.

This clone was seen more than once but under ten times. This rearrangement joins TRBV4-2 to TRBJ1-2; D is perhaps TRBD1 (5 bases). The CDR3 is made up of 15 amino acids. V shed 1 base and J shed 9 bases, with 18 bases lying between them. The germline V gene encodes CDR1 LGHNA and CDR2 YNFKEQ. The chain's CDR3 is CASSQGGGDYVSYTF. The CDR3 bases are TGTGCCAGCAGCCAAGGGGGAGGGGACTATGTGAGCTACACCTTC.

The chain uses TRBV7-9 and TRBJ2-7; 7 bases align to TRBD2. CDR1 is SEHNR and CDR2 is FQNEAQ in the germline V gene (reference sequence). This CDR3 region has 14 residues. The V gene end was trimmed by 4 bases and the J gene end by 3 bases; junction bases not matched to a gene: 6. The CDR3 sequence: CASSSTSGDYEQYF. In DNA, the CDR3 is TGTGCCAGCAGCTCAACAAGCGGGGACTACGAGCAGTACTTC. Full variable domain (remainder filled in from reference TRBV7-9 and TRBJ2-7): DTGVSQNPRHKITKRGQNVTFRCDPISEHNRLYWYRQTLGQGPEFLTYFQNEAQLEKSRLLSDRFSAERPKGSFSTLEIQRTEQGDSAMYLCASSSTSGDYEQYFGPGTRLTVT.

The chain uses TRBV30 and TRBJ1-5; 9 bases are a match to TRBD1. The CDR3 has 13 residues. Germline V gene data show CDR1 as GTSNPN and CDR2 as SVGIG (reference sequence). Trimming removed 4 bases from V and 6 bases from J; junction bases left unmatched: 4. The CDR3 reads CAWNRGPGQPQHF. DNA for the CDR3: TGTGCCTGGAACAGGGGGCCCGGTCAGCCCCAGCATTTT.

The chain links TRBV19 to TRBJ1-1, with 10 bases aligning to TRBD1. J lost 14 bases, V lost 6 bases, and 12 bases had no gene match. The CDR3 is 13 amino acids. CDR1 and CDR2 from the germline V gene are LNHDA and SQIVND (reference sequence). CDR3 sequence: CASRTGQGTYPFF. CDR3 in DNA: TGTGCCAGTAGGACGGGACAGGGGACTTACCCCTTCTTT. The whole variable domain, remainder taken from reference TRBV19 and TRBJ1-1, is DGGITQSPKYLFRKEGQNVTLSCEQNLNHDAMYWYRQDPGQGLRLIYYSQIVNDFQKGDIAEGYSVSREKKESFPLTVTSAQKNPTAFYLCASRTGQGTYPFFGQGTRLTVV.

This clone was seen just once. The V call is TRBV19, the J call TRBJ1-1; D is unclear. The CDR3 has 15 residues. V lost 4 bases, J lost 0 bases, and 12 bases lay in between. Germline V gives CDR1 LNHDA, CDR2 SQIVND (reference sequence). In DNA, the CDR3 is TGTGCCAGTAGTAGGGAGTTAAGCTTGAACACTGAAGCTTTCTTT. This codes for CASSRELSLNTEAFF. The whole variable domain, remainder taken from reference TRBV19 and TRBJ1-1, is DGGITQSPKYLFRKEGQNVTLSCEQNLNHDAMYWYRQDPGQGLRLIYYSQIVNDFQKGDIAEGYSVSREKKESFPLTVTSAQKNPTAFYLCASSRELSLNTEAFFGQGTRLTVV.

V usage is TRBV15 and J usage is TRBJ1-5; D unresolved. The germline V gene encodes CDR1 LNHNV and CDR2 YYDKDF (reference sequence). The CDR3 sequence is 13 residues long. V was trimmed by 1 base and J by 8 bases, leaving 9 bases between them. DNA for the CDR3: TGTGCCACCAGCAGAGGGGGTGTAGAGCCCCAGCATTTT. Protein sequence: CATSRGGVEPQHF.

A few counts support this clone. The chain couples TRBV6-5 to TRBJ1-6; D uncertain. Trimming left V 6 bases short and J 7 bases short, with 16 bases between. Germline values: CDR1 MNHEY, CDR2 SVGAGI. This CDR3 is 15 amino acids long. CDR3 loop: CASSTRMRPNSPLHF. For the CDR3, the DNA is TGTGCCAGCAGCACCCGGATGAGGCCAAATTCACCCCTCCACTTT.

The V gene is TRBV3-1 (or the pseudogene TRBV3-2), the J gene TRBJ2-1; 8 bases are a match to TRBD1. The CDR3 runs 19 residues. Germline CDR1 is LGHDT and CDR2 is YNNKEL (reference sequence). J lost 4 bases, V lost 0 bases, and 14 bases had no gene match. The CDR3 spells CASSQDLATGQGVYNEQFF. The CDR3 nucleotides are TGTGCCAGCAGCCAAGATCTCGCCACTGGACAGGGAGTATACAATGAGCAGTTCTTC.

This rearrangement joins TRBV15 to TRBJ1-5; 8 bases line up with TRBD1. With V trimmed by 3 bases and J by 6 bases, 7 bases remained unmatched. CDR1 and CDR2 from the germline V gene are LNHNV and YYDKDF (reference sequence). The CDR3 totals 15 residues. The CDR3 DNA sequence: TGTGCCACCAGCAGCCAACAGGGGGGAGGTCAGCCCCAGCATTTT. Protein: CATSSQQGGGQPQHF.

The chain couples TRBV24-1 to TRBJ1-5; D not resolved. Germline lookup yields CDR1 KGHDR and CDR2 SFDVKD. The CDR3 extends over 14 amino acids. V lost 6 bases and J lost 4, with 12 bases in between. The CDR3: CATSHRQVNQPQHF. CDR3 sequence (DNA): TGTGCCACCAGTCATCGGCAGGTTAATCAGCCCCAGCATTTT.